This T cell receptor beta chain was observed in a study of blood T cell repertoires in COVID-19. Study context: Donors in the United States, Italy and Spain gave samples during acute or convalescent COVID-19. PBMCs, B-cell-depleted T cells, or T cells provided the cDNA or gDNA that made up the material.

In the authors' workflow: Estimates of nucleated cell counts were drawn from the amplification of reference gene primers. Data came from immunoSEQ multiplex PCR; TCRdb stores just in-frame clones and leaves some out. V, J and clone size derive from that table, while D and trimming were established from the DNA sequence. The top ten hold roughly 2.7% of the sample, which has over 250,000 clones, 91% seen once. The germline V gene has CDR1 KGHSH and CDR2 LQKENI. The ends were cut back, 5 bases at V and 8 bases at J, with 15 bases in the middle. The CDR3 consists of 13 residues. While infection was still active, Seattle patients were enrolled and then followed longitudinally.

J is TRBJ1-2 and V is TRBV18; maybe TRBD1 (5 bases). This TCR came from a young adult with COVID-19, enrolled during active disease. The sequenced sample was peripheral blood. The CDR3: CASSGPGHRGYTF. The CDR3 DNA follows: TGTGCCAGCTCAGGCCCAGGGCACAGAGGCTACACCTTC.